Sequencing of this T cell receptor (beta chain) was carried out in a study of T-cell memory formation after mild COVID-19. In the study overall: Each donor largely had its own TCR clusters. The study's findings and limits: Contracting clones from day 15 to 85 showed balanced CD4/CD8; later expanders favored CD4+.

Germline CDR1 and CDR2: SEHNR and FQNEAQ (reference sequence). V was clipped by 6 bases and J by 7 bases, with 12 bases between them. This CDR3 region has 12 residues. As to this clonotype: The antigen is undetermined.

Sample barcodes and UMIs were carried by the TCR alpha and TCR beta cDNA libraries that 5'RACE generated with constant-segment primers. TCRdb used MiXCR to reprocess the 5' RACE reads, holding one entry per CDR3 protein. The sample records approximately 230,000 distinct CDR3 sequences, 15% to 20% being singletons. Specimen: PBMCs or a T cell subset sorted from them (not recorded which). The rearrangement joins TRBV7-9 to TRBJ1-1; D may be TRBD1 (5 bases). The clonotype was recovered from a man aged 18 to 29 who had mild COVID-19 (a few samples of this study predate the infection). Cell type and time point are not known. CDR3 nucleotides: TGTGCCAGCAGTTCGCAGGGAATTGAAGCTTTCTTT. It translates to CASSSQGIEAFF.